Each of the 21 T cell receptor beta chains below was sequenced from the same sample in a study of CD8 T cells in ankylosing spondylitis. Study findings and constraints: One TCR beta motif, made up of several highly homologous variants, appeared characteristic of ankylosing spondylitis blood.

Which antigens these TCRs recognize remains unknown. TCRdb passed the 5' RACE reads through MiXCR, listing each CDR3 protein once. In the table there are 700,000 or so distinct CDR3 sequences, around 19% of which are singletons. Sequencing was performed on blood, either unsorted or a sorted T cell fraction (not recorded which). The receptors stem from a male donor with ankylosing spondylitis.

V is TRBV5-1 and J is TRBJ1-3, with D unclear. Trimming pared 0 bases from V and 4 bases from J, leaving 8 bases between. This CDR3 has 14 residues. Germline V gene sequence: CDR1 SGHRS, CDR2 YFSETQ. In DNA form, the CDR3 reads TGCGCCAGCAGCTTGGAGACCCAAGGAAACACCATATATTTT. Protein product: CASSLETQGNTIYF. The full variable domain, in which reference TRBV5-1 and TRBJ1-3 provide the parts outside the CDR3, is KAGVTQTPRYLIKTRGQQVTLSCSPISGHRSVSWYQQTPGQGLQFLFEYFSETQRNKGNFPGRFSGRQFSNSRSEMNVSTLELGDSALYLCASSLETQGNTIYFGEGSWLTVV.

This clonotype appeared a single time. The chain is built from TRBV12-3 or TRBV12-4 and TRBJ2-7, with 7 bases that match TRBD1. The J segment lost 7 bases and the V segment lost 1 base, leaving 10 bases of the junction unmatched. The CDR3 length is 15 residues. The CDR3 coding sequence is TGTGCCAGCAGTTTAGAGGCTAGCAGGGGGTATGAGCAGTACTTC. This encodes CASSLEASRGYEQYF.

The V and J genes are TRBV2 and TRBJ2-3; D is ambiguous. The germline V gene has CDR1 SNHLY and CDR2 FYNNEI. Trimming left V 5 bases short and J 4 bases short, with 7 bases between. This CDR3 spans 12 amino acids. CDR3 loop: CASSYGPDTQYF. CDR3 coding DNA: TGTGCCAGCAGTTACGGCCCAGATACGCAGTATTTT.

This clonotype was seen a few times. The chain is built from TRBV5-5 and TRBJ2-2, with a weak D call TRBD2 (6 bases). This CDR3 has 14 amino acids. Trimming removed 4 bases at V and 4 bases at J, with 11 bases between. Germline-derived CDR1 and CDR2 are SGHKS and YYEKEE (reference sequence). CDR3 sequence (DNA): TGTGCCAGCAGCCCCGGACTAACCACCGGGGAGCTGTTTTTT. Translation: CASSPGLTTGELFF.

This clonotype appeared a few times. The CDR3 DNA is TGCAGTGCTAGAGAGTACAGGACCAGCTACGAGCAGTACTTC. This translates into CSAREYRTSYEQYF. J is TRBJ2-7 and V is TRBV20-1, with D perhaps TRBD1 (5 bases). V was clipped by 0 bases and J by 3 bases, with 12 bases between them. The CDR3 runs to 14 residues. Germline V gene data show CDR1 as DFQATT and CDR2 as SNEGSKA (reference sequence).

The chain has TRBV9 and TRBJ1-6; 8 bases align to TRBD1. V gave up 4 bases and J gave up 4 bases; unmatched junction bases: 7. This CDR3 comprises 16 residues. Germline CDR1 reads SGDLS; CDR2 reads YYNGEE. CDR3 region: CASSSPGQDYNSPLHF. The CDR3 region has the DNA TGTGCCAGCAGCTCCCCGGGACAGGATTATAATTCACCCCTCCACTTT.

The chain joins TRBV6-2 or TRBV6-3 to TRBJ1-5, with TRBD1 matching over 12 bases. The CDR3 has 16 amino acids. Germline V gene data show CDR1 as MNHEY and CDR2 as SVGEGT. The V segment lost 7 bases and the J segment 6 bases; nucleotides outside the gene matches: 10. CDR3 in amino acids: CASKISGTGGGQPQHF. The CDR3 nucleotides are TGTGCCAGCAAGATCTCCGGGACAGGGGGCGGTCAGCCCCAGCATTTT.

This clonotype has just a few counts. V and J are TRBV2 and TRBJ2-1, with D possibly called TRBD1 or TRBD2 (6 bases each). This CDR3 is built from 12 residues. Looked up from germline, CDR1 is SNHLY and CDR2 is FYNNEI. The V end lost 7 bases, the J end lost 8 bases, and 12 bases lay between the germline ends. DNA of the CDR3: TGTGCCAGCAATCTGGGGGGCTATGAGCAGTTCTTC. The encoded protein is CASNLGGYEQFF.

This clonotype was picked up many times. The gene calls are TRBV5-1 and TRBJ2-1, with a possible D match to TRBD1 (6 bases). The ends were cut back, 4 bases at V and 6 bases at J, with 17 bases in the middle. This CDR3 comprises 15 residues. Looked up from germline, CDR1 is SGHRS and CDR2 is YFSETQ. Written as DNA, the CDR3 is TGCGCCAGCAGCCGGCAGACAGGTAACTCCAATGAGCAGTTCTTC. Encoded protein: CASSRQTGNSNEQFF.

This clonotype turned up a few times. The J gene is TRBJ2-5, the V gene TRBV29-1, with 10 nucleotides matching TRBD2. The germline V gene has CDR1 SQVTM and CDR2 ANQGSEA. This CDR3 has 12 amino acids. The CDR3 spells CSESGGGETQYF. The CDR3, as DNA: TGCAGTGAAAGCGGGGGGGGGGAGACCCAGTACTTC. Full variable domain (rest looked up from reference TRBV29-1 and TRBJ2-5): SAVISQKPSRDICQRGTSLTIQCQVDSQVTMMFWYRQQPGQSLTLIATANQGSEATYESGFVIDKFPISRPNLTFSTLTVSNMSPEDSSIYLCSESGGGETQYFGPGTRLLVL.

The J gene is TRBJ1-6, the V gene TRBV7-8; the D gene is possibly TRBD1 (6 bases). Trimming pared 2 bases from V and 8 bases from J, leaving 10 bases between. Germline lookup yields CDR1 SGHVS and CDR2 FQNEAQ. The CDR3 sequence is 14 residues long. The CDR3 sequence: CASSLPYRDSPLHF. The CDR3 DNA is TGTGCCAGCAGCTTACCCTACAGGGATTCACCCCTCCACTTT.

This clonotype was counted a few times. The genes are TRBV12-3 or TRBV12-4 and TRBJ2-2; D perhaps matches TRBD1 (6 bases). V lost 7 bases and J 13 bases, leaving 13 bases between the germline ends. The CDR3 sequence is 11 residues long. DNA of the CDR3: TGTGCCAGCACCAAAGGGGGTTGGCTGTTTTTT. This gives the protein CASTKGGWLFF.

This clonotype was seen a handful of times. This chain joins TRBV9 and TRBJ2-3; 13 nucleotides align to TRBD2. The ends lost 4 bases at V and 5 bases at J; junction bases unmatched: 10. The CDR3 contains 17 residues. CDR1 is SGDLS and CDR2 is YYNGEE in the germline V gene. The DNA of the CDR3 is TGTGCCAGCAGCACGCACGAAACTAGCGGGGGGGGAGATACGCAGTATTTT. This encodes CASSTHETSGGGDTQYF.

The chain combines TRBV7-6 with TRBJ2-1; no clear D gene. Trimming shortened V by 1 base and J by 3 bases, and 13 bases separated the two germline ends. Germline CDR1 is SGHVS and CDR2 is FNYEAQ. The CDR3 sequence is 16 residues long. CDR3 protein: CASSLGGSSLYNEQFF. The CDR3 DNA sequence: TGTGCCAGCAGCTTAGGGGGTAGTTCCCTCTACAATGAGCAGTTCTTC.

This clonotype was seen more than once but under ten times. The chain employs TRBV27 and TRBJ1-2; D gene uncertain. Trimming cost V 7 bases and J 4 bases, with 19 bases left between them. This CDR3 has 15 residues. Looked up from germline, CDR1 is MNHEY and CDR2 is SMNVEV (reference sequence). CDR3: CASTPSSIIPYGYTF. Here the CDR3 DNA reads TGTGCCAGCACCCCATCAAGTATAATTCCCTATGGCTACACCTTC.

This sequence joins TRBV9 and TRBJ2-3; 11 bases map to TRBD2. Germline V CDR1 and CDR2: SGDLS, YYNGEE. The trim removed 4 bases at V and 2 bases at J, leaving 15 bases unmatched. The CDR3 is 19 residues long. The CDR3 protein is CASSPHGSLAGGSTDTQYF. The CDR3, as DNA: TGTGCCAGCAGCCCCCATGGGTCCCTAGCGGGAGGATCCACAGATACGCAGTATTTT.

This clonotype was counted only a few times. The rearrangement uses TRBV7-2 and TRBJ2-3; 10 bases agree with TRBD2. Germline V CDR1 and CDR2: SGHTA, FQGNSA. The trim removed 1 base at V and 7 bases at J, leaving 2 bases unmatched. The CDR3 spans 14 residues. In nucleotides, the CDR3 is TGTGCCAGCAGCTTAGAACTAGCGGGGAATACGCAGTATTTT. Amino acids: CASSLELAGNTQYF.

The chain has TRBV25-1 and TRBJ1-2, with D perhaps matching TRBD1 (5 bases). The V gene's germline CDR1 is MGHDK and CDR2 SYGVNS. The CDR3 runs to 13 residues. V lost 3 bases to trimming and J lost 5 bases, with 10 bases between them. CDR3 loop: CASSDTGLYGYTF. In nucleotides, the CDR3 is TGTGCCAGCAGTGACACAGGCTTATATGGCTACACCTTC.

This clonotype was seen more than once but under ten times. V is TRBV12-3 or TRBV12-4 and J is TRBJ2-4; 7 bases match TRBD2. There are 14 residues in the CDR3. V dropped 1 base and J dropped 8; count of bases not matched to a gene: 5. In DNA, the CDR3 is TGTGCCAGCAGTTTAGAGGGAGGGTCATACATTCAGTACTTC. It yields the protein CASSLEGGSYIQYF.

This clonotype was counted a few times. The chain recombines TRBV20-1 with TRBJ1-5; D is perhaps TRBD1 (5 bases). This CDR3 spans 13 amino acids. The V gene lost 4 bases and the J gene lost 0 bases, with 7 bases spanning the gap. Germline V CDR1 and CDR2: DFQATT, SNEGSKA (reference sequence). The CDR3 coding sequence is TGCAGTGCTAAACAGGATAGCAATCAGCCCCAGCATTTT. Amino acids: CSAKQDSNQPQHF.

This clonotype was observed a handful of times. CDR3 bases: TGCAGTGCTAGATGGGTTGACAGGGGATCCTACGAGCAGTACTTC. Encoded protein: CSARWVDRGSYEQYF. The chain employs TRBV20-1 and TRBJ2-7, with TRBD1 identical over 8 bases. CDR3 length: 15 residues. The germline V gene encodes CDR1 DFQATT and CDR2 SNEGSKA (reference sequence). V shed 2 bases, J shed 1 base, and the junction held 7 bases outside the gene matches.